Shown below are 22 T cell receptor beta chains from a single sample sequenced in a study of cytomegalovirus exposure and HLA in healthy donors. The PCR had 60 Vbeta and 13 Jbeta primers. This table comes from immunoSEQ multiplex PCR, and its TCRdb copy is limited to in-frame clones, with some not included. This sample contains over 50,000 clones. Input material: PBMCs. Receptors originate from a man over 45 in good health and CMV-seropositive.

The genes are TRBV7-9 and TRBJ2-1; the D gene is possibly TRBD2 (5 bases). CDR3 length: 15 residues. V shed 7 bases and J shed 3 bases, with 16 bases lying between them. Germline V gene data show CDR1 as SEHNR and CDR2 as FQNEAQ (reference sequence). CDR3 nucleotides: TGTGCCAGCAAGGAAAGGCGGGCCGGCTACAATGAGCAGTTCTTC. Its protein product is CASKERRAGYNEQFF.

CDR3 in amino acids: CASSQEEGSWVGNYGYTF. The CDR3 DNA is TGCGCCAGCAGCCAAGAGGAGGGGTCCTGGGTGGGGAACTATGGCTACACCTTC. The chain recombines TRBV4-3 with TRBJ1-2; tentative D call: TRBD1 (5 bases). CDR1 LGHNA and CDR2 YSLEER come from the germline V gene. The CDR3 runs 18 residues. Trimming removed 0 bases from V and 2 bases from J, with 19 bases in between.

This chain uses TRBV18 with TRBJ1-5; TRBD1 agrees at 10 bases. V shed 6 bases, J shed 7 bases, and the junction held 6 bases outside the gene matches. CDR3 length equals 14 residues. The germline gives CDR1 KGHSH, CDR2 LQKENI. The CDR3 DNA is TGTGCCAGCTCTAGGGACAGGGGCGGACAGCCCCAGCATTTT. As protein: CASSRDRGGQPQHF.

The chain recombines TRBV4-3 with TRBJ2-7; possible D gene TRBD2, 6 bases. This CDR3 comprises 15 residues. Per the germline V gene, CDR1 is LGHNA and CDR2 is YSLEER. Deletions cut 0 bases from V and 5 bases from J, with 14 bases between. The CDR3 DNA follows: TGCGCCAGCAGCCAAGAAACCGGGGGTTTAGACGAGCAGTACTTC. It codes for CASSQETGGLDEQYF.

This chain uses TRBV4-3 with TRBJ2-3, with 14 positions matching TRBD2. Trimming took 0 bases from V and 3 from J; bases not matched to a gene: 5. The CDR3 extends over 18 amino acids. Germline V gene sequence: CDR1 LGHNA, CDR2 YSLEER. The CDR3 sequence: CASSQDRGTSGSTDTQYF. The CDR3 bases are TGCGCCAGCAGCCAAGATAGAGGGACTAGCGGGAGTACAGATACGCAGTATTTT.

In regard to this clone: The sample contains more than one DNA sequence encoding this CDR3. The J gene is TRBJ2-7, the V gene TRBV6-5, with D perhaps matching TRBD2 (6 bases). The CDR3 covers 15 residues. Germline lookup yields CDR1 MNHEY and CDR2 SVGAGI. V was shortened by 2 bases and J by 0 bases, with 11 bases between the two germline ends. DNA for the CDR3: TGTGCCAGCAGTTACCGGGGGTACGGCTCCTACGAGCAGTACTTC. It yields the protein CASSYRGYGSYEQYF.

The genes are TRBV4-2 and TRBJ2-7, with TRBD1 matching 7 bases. This CDR3 has 16 amino acids. Looked up from germline, CDR1 is LGHNA and CDR2 is YNFKEQ. V trimming: 0 bases; J trimming: 5 bases; junction bases outside the gene matches: 10. This chain's CDR3 is CASSQDLVTGKNEQYF. As DNA, the CDR3 is TGTGCCAGCAGCCAAGATTTGGTGACAGGGAAAAACGAGCAGTACTTC.

This rearrangement joins TRBV5-1 to TRBJ2-7; D unresolved. CDR3 length: 12 amino acids. Germline loops: CDR1 SGHRS, CDR2 YFSETQ. V was clipped by 4 bases and J by 2 bases, with 7 bases between them. CDR3 in DNA: TGCGCCAGCAGCGACTCCACCTACGAGCAGTACTTC. Translated, it gives CASSDSTYEQYF. The whole variable domain, filled in from reference TRBV5-1 and TRBJ2-7, reads KAGVTQTPRYLIKTRGQQVTLSCSPISGHRSVSWYQQTPGQGLQFLFEYFSETQRNKGNFPGRFSGRQFSNSRSEMNVSTLELGDSALYLCASSDSTYEQYFGPGTRLTVT.

The chain carries TRBV5-1 and TRBJ2-6; maybe TRBD1 (6 bases). The CDR3 has 19 residues. Germline CDR1 reads SGHRS; CDR2 reads YFSETQ. V dropped 6 bases and J dropped 0 bases, with 22 bases sitting between them. The DNA for the CDR3 is TGCGCCAGCACCTCTTTACCTGGACAGTTAAGCTCTGGGGCCAACGTCCTGACTTTC. Its protein is CASTSLPGQLSSGANVLTF.

On this clone itself: The sample carries other DNA sequences with the same CDR3. The rearrangement joins TRBV18 to TRBJ1-1; 7 bases align to TRBD1. The CDR3 is 14 residues long. V shed 3 bases, J shed 1 base, and the junction held 2 bases outside the gene matches. From germline, CDR1 is KGHSH and CDR2 LQKENI. CDR3 sequence: CASSPGQKNTEAFF. The DNA for the CDR3 is TGTGCCAGCTCACCGGGACAGAAGAACACTGAAGCTTTCTTT.

This CDR3 reads CASSIVHPTTYEQYF. DNA of the CDR3: TGTGCCAGTAGTATTGTCCATCCCACAACCTACGAGCAGTACTTC. The V call is TRBV19, the J call TRBJ2-7; the D is unclear. The V gene's germline CDR1 is LNHDA and CDR2 SQIVND (reference sequence). The V and J ends lost 3 bases and 2 bases respectively, with 14 bases between them. The CDR3 has 15 residues.

The chain combines TRBV7-9 with TRBJ2-7, with D hard to call. CDR3 length equals 14 residues. Trimming removed 1 base at V and 2 bases at J, with 9 bases between. Germline V gives CDR1 SEHNR, CDR2 FQNEAQ (reference sequence). CDR3 nucleotide sequence: TGTGCCAGCAGCTTAGATCCGAGCGCCTACGAGCAGTACTTC. This encodes CASSLDPSAYEQYF. Supplemented by reference TRBV7-9 and TRBJ2-7, the full variable domain reads DTGVSQNPRHKITKRGQNVTFRCDPISEHNRLYWYRQTLGQGPEFLTYFQNEAQLEKSRLLSDRFSAERPKGSFSTLEIQRTEQGDSAMYLCASSLDPSAYEQYFGPGTRLTVT.

The chain recombines TRBV28 with TRBJ2-1; TRBD2 aligns across 11 bases. Per the germline V gene, CDR1 is MDHEN and CDR2 is SYDVKM. The CDR3 totals 15 residues. J gave up 6 bases and V 5 bases, and 6 bases lay outside the gene matches. CDR3 amino acids: CASSGSGRGINEQFF. The CDR3 DNA reads as TGTGCCAGCAGTGGTAGCGGGAGGGGGATCAATGAGCAGTTCTTC. Together with reference TRBV28 and TRBJ2-1, the CDR3 gives the full variable domain: DVKVTQSSRYLVKRTGEKVFLECVQDMDHENMFWYRQDPGLGLRLIYFSYDVKMKEKGDIPEGYSVSREKKERFSLILESASTNQTSMYLCASSGSGRGINEQFFGPGTRLTVL.

The rearrangement uses TRBV5-4 and TRBJ2-7, with 9 nucleotides matching TRBD1. This CDR3 region has 13 residues. V shed 6 bases, J shed 7 bases, and the junction held 8 bases outside the gene matches. The V gene's germline CDR1 is SGHNT and CDR2 YYREEE (reference sequence). The CDR3 spells CASTRDRVREQYF. The CDR3 DNA follows: TGTGCCAGCACACGGGACAGGGTGAGGGAGCAGTACTTC.

This rearrangement joins TRBV19 to TRBJ1-2, with a weak D call TRBD1 (6 bases). Trimming stripped 4 bases from V and 1 base from J, with 13 bases between. CDR1 and CDR2 (germline): LNHDA, SQIVND (reference sequence). CDR3 length equals 15 residues. The CDR3 DNA reads TGTGCCAGTAGTAACCAGGGGAGTAATAACTATGGCTACACCTTC. Residues: CASSNQGSNNYGYTF.

DNA of the CDR3: TGTGCCAGAAGCGGGGGAGGGAGGAATGAAGCTTTCTTT. Its translation: CARSGGGRNEAFF. V usage is TRBV5-3 and J usage is TRBJ1-1; tentative D call: TRBD1 (5 bases). TRBV5-3 belongs to the ORF category, with a function that is uncertain. Deletions cut 4 bases from V and 7 bases from J, with 14 bases between. This CDR3 region has 13 residues.

This CDR3 reads CASRPDSATNEKLFF. In nucleotides, the CDR3 is TGTGCCAGTAGACCCGACAGCGCAACTAATGAAAAACTGTTTTTT. V is TRBV19 and J is TRBJ1-4; a weak D match, TRBD1 (5 bases). Per germline, CDR1 LNHDA and CDR2 SQIVND (reference sequence). The CDR3 is 15 amino acids. V lost 6 bases and J lost 0, with 11 bases in between.

This rearrangement joins TRBV5-6 to TRBJ2-2; 12 bases match TRBD2. V was clipped by 4 bases and J by 6 bases; unmatched bases: 4. CDR3 length equals 15 residues. Germline-derived CDR1 and CDR2 are SGHDT and YYEEEE. The CDR3, as DNA: TGTGCCAGCAGCCCGCCTAGCGGGGGGGCCGGGGAGCTGTTTTTT. This gives the protein CASSPPSGGAGELFF.

The genes are TRBV10-3 and TRBJ1-3; a possible D gene is TRBD1 (5 bases). CDR1 and CDR2 (germline): ENHRY, SYGVKD. V shed 0 bases and J shed 0 bases, with 6 bases lying between them. The CDR3 covers 15 residues. This CDR3 reads CAISESGGSGNTIYF. The CDR3 bases are TGTGCCATCAGTGAGTCCGGGGGCTCTGGAAACACCATATATTTT.

The V call is TRBV11-2, the J call TRBJ1-1, with TRBD1 matching 8 bases. CDR3 length: 14 residues. Germline CDR1 and CDR2: SGHAT and FQNNGV. The ends lost 5 bases at V and 5 bases at J; junction bases unmatched: 7. CDR3 protein: CASSARTGRTEAFF. CDR3 DNA sequence: TGTGCCAGCAGCGCGCGGACAGGGCGTACTGAAGCTTTCTTT.

The genes are TRBV28 and TRBJ2-7; 7 bases fit TRBD1. The CDR3 runs 14 residues. J gave up 6 bases and V 3 bases, and 8 bases lay outside the gene matches. Germline assignment: CDR1 MDHEN and CDR2 SYDVKM. CDR3 loop: CASSLRQGILEQYF. CDR3 DNA: TGTGCCAGCAGTTTGCGACAGGGTATTCTCGAGCAGTACTTC.

The rearrangement joins TRBV6-6 to TRBJ2-7; a weak D match, TRBD2 (6 bases). Germline V gives CDR1 MNHNY, CDR2 SVGAGI (reference sequence). The CDR3 length is 12 residues. V lost 8 bases and J lost 4, with 12 bases in between. For the CDR3, the DNA is TGTGCCAGCTCCACTGCGGGGTACGAGCAGTACTTC. Protein: CASSTAGYEQYF.